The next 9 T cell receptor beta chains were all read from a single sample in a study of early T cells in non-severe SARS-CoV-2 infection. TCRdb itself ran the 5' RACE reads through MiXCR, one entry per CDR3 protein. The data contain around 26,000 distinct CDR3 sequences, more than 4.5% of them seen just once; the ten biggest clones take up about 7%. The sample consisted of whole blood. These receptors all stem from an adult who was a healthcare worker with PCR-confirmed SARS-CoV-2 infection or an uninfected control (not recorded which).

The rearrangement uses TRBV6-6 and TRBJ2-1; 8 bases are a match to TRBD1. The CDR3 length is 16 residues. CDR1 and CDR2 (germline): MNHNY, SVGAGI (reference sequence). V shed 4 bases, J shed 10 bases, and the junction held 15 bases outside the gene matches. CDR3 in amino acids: CASSFTGQVPPGEQFF. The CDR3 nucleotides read TGTGCCAGCAGTTTTACGGGACAGGTCCCTCCGGGGGAGCAGTTCTTC.

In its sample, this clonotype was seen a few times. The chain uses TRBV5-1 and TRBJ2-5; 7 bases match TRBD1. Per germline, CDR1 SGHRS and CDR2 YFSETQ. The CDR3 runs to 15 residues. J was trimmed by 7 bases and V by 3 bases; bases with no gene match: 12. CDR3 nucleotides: TGCGCCAGCAGCTCTCAGACAGGGAATATGGGGACCCAGTACTTC. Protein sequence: CASSSQTGNMGTQYF.

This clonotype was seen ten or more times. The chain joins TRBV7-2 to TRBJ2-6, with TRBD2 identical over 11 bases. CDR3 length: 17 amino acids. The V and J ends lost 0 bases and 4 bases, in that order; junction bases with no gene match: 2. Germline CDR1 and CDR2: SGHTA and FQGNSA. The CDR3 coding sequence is TGTGCCAGCAGCTTAGCCACTAGCGGGAGAGGGGCCAACGTCCTGACTTTC. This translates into CASSLATSGRGANVLTF.

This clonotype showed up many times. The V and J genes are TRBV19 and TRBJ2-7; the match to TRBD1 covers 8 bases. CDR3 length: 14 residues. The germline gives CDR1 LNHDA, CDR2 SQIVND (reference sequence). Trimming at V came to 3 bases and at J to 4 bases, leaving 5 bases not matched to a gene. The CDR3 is CASSIGTGVYEQYF. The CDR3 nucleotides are TGTGCCAGTAGTATTGGGACAGGAGTATACGAGCAGTACTTC.

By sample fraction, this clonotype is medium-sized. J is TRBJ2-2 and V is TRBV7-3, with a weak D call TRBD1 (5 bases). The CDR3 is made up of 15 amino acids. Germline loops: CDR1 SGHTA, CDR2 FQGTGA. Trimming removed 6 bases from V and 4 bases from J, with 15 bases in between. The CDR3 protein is CASRLGTGLTGELFF. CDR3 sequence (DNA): TGTGCCAGCAGGTTGGGCACAGGTCTCACCGGGGAGCTGTTTTTT.

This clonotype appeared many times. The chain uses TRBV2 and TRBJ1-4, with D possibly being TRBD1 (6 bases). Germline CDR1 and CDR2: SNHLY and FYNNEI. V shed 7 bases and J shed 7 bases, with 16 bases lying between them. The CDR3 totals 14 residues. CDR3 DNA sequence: TGTGCCAGCAAGCGAAACAGGGATAGTGAAAAACTGTTTTTT. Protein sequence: CASKRNRDSEKLFF.

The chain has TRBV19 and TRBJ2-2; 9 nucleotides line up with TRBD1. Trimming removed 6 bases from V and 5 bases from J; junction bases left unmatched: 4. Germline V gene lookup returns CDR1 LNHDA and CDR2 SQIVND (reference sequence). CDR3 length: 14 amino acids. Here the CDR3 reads CASRGTGKTGELFF. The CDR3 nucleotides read TGTGCCAGTAGGGGGACAGGGAAGACCGGGGAGCTGTTTTTT.

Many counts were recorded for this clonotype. The CDR3 reads CAWILKPHRSAERTEAFF. CDR3 DNA sequence: TGTGCCTGGATTCTTAAGCCCCACAGGTCTGCCGAACGAACTGAAGCTTTCTTT. This chain joins TRBV30 and TRBJ1-1; TRBD1 might be the D (5 bases). Germline V CDR1 and CDR2: GTSNPN, SVGIG (reference sequence). The CDR3 totals 18 residues. V was trimmed by 4 bases and J by 5 bases, leaving 29 bases between them.

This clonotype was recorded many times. The CDR3 loop reads CASSSIQGVGSNQPQHF. Written as DNA, the CDR3 is TGTGCCAGCAGTTCAATACAGGGGGTAGGAAGCAATCAGCCCCAGCATTTT. The rearrangement joins TRBV28 to TRBJ1-5; TRBD1 matches 8 bases. After removal of 4 bases from V and 1 base from J, the junction contained 9 bases not matched to a gene. The CDR3 has 17 residues. Germline CDR1 is MDHEN and CDR2 is SYDVKM.